This T cell receptor (beta chain) was observed in a study of blood T cell repertoires in COVID-19. Study context: Samples representing acute and convalescent COVID-19 were sourced from the United States, Italy and Spain. PBMCs, B-cell-depleted T cells, or T cells provided the cDNA or gDNA that made up the material.

As processed by the authors: Reference gene primer amplification in the assay estimated nucleated cell counts. The repertoire was sequenced with immunoSEQ multiplex PCR; TCRdb's copy has only in-frame clones and lacks some. From that table come the V and J calls and clone size; the DNA was used to work out D and trimming. The profile shows under 150,000 clones, over 65% of them singletons. The V end lost 0 bases, the J end lost 4 bases, and 8 bases lay between the germline ends. The CDR3 contains 13 residues. Germline CDR1 is SGHDT and CDR2 is YYEEEE. Sequenced: peripheral blood. The chain links TRBV5-6 to TRBJ2-7; unclear D gene. The TCR comes from a woman aged 40 to 49 with acute or convalescent COVID-19. CDR3 sequence (DNA): TGTGCCAGCAGCTTGGAACAGAGATACGAGCAGTACTTC. Translation gives CASSLEQRYEQYF.